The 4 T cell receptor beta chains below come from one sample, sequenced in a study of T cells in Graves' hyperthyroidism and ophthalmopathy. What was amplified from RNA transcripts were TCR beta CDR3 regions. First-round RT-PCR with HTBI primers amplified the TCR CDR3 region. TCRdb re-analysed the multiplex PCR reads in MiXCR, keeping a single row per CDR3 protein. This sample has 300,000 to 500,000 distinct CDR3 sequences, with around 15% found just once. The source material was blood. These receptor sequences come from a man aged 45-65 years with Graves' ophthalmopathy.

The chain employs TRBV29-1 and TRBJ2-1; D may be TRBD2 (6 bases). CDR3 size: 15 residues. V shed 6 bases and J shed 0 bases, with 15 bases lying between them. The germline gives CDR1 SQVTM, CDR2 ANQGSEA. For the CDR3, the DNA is TGCAGCGTACGTTCCGGGAGAGGCTCCTACAATGAGCAGTTCTTC. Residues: CSVRSGRGSYNEQFF.

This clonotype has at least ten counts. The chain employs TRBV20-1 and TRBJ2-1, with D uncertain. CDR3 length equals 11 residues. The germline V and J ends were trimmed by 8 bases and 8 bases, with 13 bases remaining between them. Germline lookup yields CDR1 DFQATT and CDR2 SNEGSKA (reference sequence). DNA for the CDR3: TGCAGTCCGGCACGCATGGATGAGCAGTTCTTC. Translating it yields CSPARMDEQFF.

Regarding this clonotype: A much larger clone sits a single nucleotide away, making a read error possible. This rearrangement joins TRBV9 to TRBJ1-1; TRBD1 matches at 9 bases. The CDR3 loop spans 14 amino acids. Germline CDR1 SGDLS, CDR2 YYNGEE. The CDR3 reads CASSPRTGESEVFF. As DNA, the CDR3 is TGTGCCAGCAGCCCCCGGACAGGGGAGTCTGAAGTTTTCTTT.

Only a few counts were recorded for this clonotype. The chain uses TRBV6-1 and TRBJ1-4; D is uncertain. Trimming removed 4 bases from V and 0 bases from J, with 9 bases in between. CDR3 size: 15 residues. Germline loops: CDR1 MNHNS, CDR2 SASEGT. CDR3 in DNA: TGTGCCAGCAGTGTAAGAGGAACAACTAATGAAAAACTGTTTTTT. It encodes CASSVRGTTNEKLFF.